In its sample, the clone carrying this T cell receptor beta chain was seen many times. Its specificity is not known. This sample was included in a study of T-cell reconstitution after alpha-beta-depleted transplantation in children. TCRbeta library construction was performed incorporating unique molecular identifiers. Via MiXCR, TCRdb re-called the PCR reads, giving one row per CDR3 protein. Of 490,000 or so distinct CDR3 sequences in the sample, over 9.5% were seen once. Whole-study results and caveats: T-cell counts and diversity at one year post-transplant came mainly from newly produced T cells. In patients about two months after transplant, alpha-beta T cells reportedly arose from several hundred expanded graft clones. It was surviving recipient T cells and thymic progenitors that gave some patients high TCRbeta diversity at day 60.

The CDR3 loop spans 13 amino acids. Unmatched junction bases numbered 2, after V lost 6 bases and J lost 1 base. This specimen consisted of PBMCs, obtained before TCRalphabeta/CD19-depleted stem cell transplant. This clonotype was obtained from a child younger than 10 with inherited bone marrow failure, due to receive a stem cell transplant. V usage is TRBV12-3 or TRBV12-4 and J usage is TRBJ1-1; 7 nucleotides align to TRBD1. DNA of the CDR3: TGTGCCAGCAGGGGGGACAGGAACACTGAAGCTTTCTTT. Its protein is CASRGDRNTEAFF.